One sample yielded the 27 T cell receptor beta chains listed below, sequenced in a study of blood T cell repertoires in COVID-19. Data came from immunoSEQ multiplex PCR; TCRdb stores just in-frame clones and leaves some out. The sample records about 210,000 clones, 84% being singletons. The sequenced material came from peripheral blood. The receptors here all came from a woman between 50 and 59 years old with active or convalescent COVID-19.

This chain joins TRBV11-2 and TRBJ2-3, with TRBD1 matching over 7 bases. The CDR3 is 15 amino acids. Germline CDR1 and CDR2: SGHAT and FQNNGV. Unmatched junction bases numbered 7, after V lost 5 bases and J lost 2 bases. The CDR3 reads CASSLRTGHTDTQYF. CDR3 sequence (DNA): TGTGCCAGCAGCCTAAGGACAGGACACACAGATACGCAGTATTTT.

The gene calls are TRBV28 and TRBJ1-5; D is perhaps TRBD1 (6 bases). The V and J ends lost 7 bases and 4 bases respectively, with 14 bases between them. Germline assignment: CDR1 MDHEN and CDR2 SYDVKM. This CDR3 has 14 residues. The CDR3 region has the DNA TGTGCCAGCACCTGGGGGGGGCCTAATCAGCCCCAGCATTTT. It encodes CASTWGGPNQPQHF.

This clone was observed a few times. V usage is TRBV18 and J usage is TRBJ1-3; TRBD1 matches at 7 bases. The CDR3 totals 17 residues. Germline V gene sequence: CDR1 KGHSH, CDR2 LQKENI. With V trimmed by 2 bases and J by 2 bases, 9 bases remained unmatched. CDR3 region: CASSPKGATGAGNTIYF. In nucleotides, the CDR3 is TGTGCCAGCTCACCAAAGGGGGCCACAGGGGCTGGAAACACCATATATTTT.

V gene TRBV9 combines with J gene TRBJ1-2; 8 bases agree with TRBD1. V was pared by 1 base and J by 8 bases, with 10 bases of the junction left unmatched. The CDR3 is 15 residues long. Germline CDR1 reads SGDLS; CDR2 reads YYNGEE. CDR3 protein: CASSVTTGATTGYTF. The CDR3 nucleotides are TGTGCCAGCAGCGTAACGACAGGGGCCACTACGGGCTACACCTTC.

The chain recombines TRBV5-1 with TRBJ2-7; D perhaps matches TRBD1 (6 bases). Germline-derived CDR1 and CDR2 are SGHRS and YFSETQ. The CDR3 consists of 16 residues. The V end lost 3 bases, the J end lost 4 bases, and 20 bases lay between the germline ends. CDR3 protein: CASSSSQGQIPYEQYF. The DNA for the CDR3 is TGCGCCAGCAGCTCGTCGCAGGGACAAATACCTTACGAGCAGTACTTC.

The rearrangement links TRBV5-6 to TRBJ1-5, with TRBD1 matching 9 bases. Losses at the gene ends were 4 bases for V and 6 bases for J; bases not matched to a gene: 5. Germline V gene sequence: CDR1 SGHDT, CDR2 YYEEEE. This CDR3 region has 14 residues. CDR3 region: CASSTTGGTQPQHF. The CDR3, as DNA: TGTGCCAGCAGCACGACAGGGGGGACTCAGCCCCAGCATTTT.

V gene TRBV6-5 combines with J gene TRBJ2-3, with 8 bases lining up with TRBD1. The germline V gene encodes CDR1 MNHEY and CDR2 SVGAGI. The CDR3 is made up of 14 amino acids. V gave up 6 bases and J gave up 5 bases; unmatched junction bases: 7. The chain's CDR3 is CASRPGGMIDTQYF. CDR3 sequence (DNA): TGTGCCAGCAGGCCAGGGGGCATGATAGATACGCAGTATTTT.

This clone was counted only a few times. The V gene is TRBV6-5, the J gene TRBJ1-2, with D tentatively TRBD1 (6 bases). The ends were cut back, 6 bases at V and 6 bases at J, with 20 bases in the middle. CDR1 is MNHEY, CDR2 SVGAGI, per germline. The CDR3 spans 15 residues. CDR3 in amino acids: CASSYPGHDKNGYTF. CDR3 sequence (DNA): TGTGCCAGCAGCTATCCGGGACATGATAAAAATGGCTACACCTTC.

The rearrangement joins TRBV2 to TRBJ2-7, with no clear D. The CDR3 spans 11 residues. The V and J ends lost 6 bases and 2 bases respectively, with 5 bases between them. Germline V gene sequence: CDR1 SNHLY, CDR2 FYNNEI. CDR3 bases: TGTGCCAGCAGCGAGGCCTACGAGCAGTACGTC. This translates into CASSEAYEQYV.

The genes are TRBV3-1 (or the pseudogene TRBV3-2) and TRBJ1-6; D gene uncertain. The V end was cut by 4 bases, the J end by 7 bases, with 8 bases between. The germline CDR1 and CDR2 sequences are LGHDT and YNNKEL (reference sequence). CDR3 length: 13 residues. CDR3 sequence: CASSPHSNSPLHF. The CDR3 DNA is TGTGCCAGCAGCCCCCACTCGAATTCACCCCTCCACTTT.

The V call is TRBV6-1, the J call TRBJ1-5, with 8 bases fitting TRBD1. The junction had 4 bases not matched to a gene; V was cut back by 2 bases and J by 4 bases. The CDR3 length is 15 residues. Germline CDR1 MNHNS, CDR2 SASEGT. The CDR3 sequence: CASSEYRGVNQPQHF. Written as DNA, the CDR3 is TGTGCCAGCAGTGAATACAGGGGGGTAAATCAGCCCCAGCATTTT.

The chain is built from TRBV20-1 and TRBJ1-6; TRBD1 matches 11 bases. This CDR3 is built from 15 residues. Germline-derived CDR1 and CDR2 are DFQATT and SNEGSKA (reference sequence). J lost 8 bases, V lost 3 bases, and 6 bases had no gene match. CDR3 amino acids: CSASSPGQGDSPLHF. CDR3 bases: TGCAGTGCTAGTAGTCCGGGACAGGGGGATTCACCCCTCCACTTT.

The V and J genes are TRBV28 and TRBJ2-7; 10 nucleotides agree with TRBD1. Trimming cost V 7 bases and J 13 bases; bases outside gene matches: 10. Germline loops: CDR1 MDHEN, CDR2 SYDVKM. The CDR3 covers 12 residues. The CDR3 loop reads CASTSNRDRGYF. The CDR3 nucleotides read TGTGCCAGCACCAGTAACCGGGACAGGGGTTACTTC.

This rearrangement joins TRBV28 to TRBJ2-4; 8 nucleotides match TRBD1. The J segment lost 0 bases and the V segment lost 6 bases, leaving 16 bases of the junction unmatched. Germline CDR1 is MDHEN and CDR2 is SYDVKM. The CDR3 has 19 amino acids. CDR3 DNA sequence: TGTGCCAGCAGCTCACGCCTCGGGCCAGGGGGCATAGCCAAAAACATTCAGTACTTC. It specifies CASSSRLGPGGIAKNIQYF.

This sequence joins TRBV4-1 and TRBJ1-2; tentatively, D is TRBD1 (5 bases). The CDR3 sequence is 14 residues long. V dropped 3 bases and J dropped 5 bases, with 13 bases sitting between them. Germline V gene data show CDR1 as MGHRA and CDR2 as YSYEKL. CDR3 nucleotides: TGCGCCAGCAGCCACCAGGGTCGAGGTTATGGCTACACCTTC. Residues: CASSHQGRGYGYTF.

The V call is TRBV28, the J call TRBJ1-5; D gene uncertain. The CDR3 runs to 14 residues. V shed 2 bases and J shed 7 bases, with 12 bases lying between them. Germline CDR1 reads MDHEN; CDR2 reads SYDVKM. CDR3 protein: CASSLDGMRQPQHF. The DNA of the CDR3 is TGTGCCAGCAGTTTAGATGGAATGAGGCAGCCCCAGCATTTT.

The chain employs TRBV25-1 and TRBJ1-6; 7 bases map to TRBD1. Germline V gene data show CDR1 as MGHDK and CDR2 as SYGVNS. The CDR3 contains 16 residues. V trimming: 2 bases; J trimming: 10 bases; junction bases outside the gene matches: 11. The CDR3 here is CASSERGGQVQSPLHF. Written as DNA, the CDR3 is TGTGCCAGCAGTGAAAGGGGAGGACAGGTCCAGTCACCCCTCCACTTT.

This chain uses TRBV28 with TRBJ2-4, with D possibly being TRBD1 (5 bases). CDR1 is MDHEN, CDR2 SYDVKM, per germline. The CDR3 is 14 amino acids. The V end was cut by 1 base, the J end by 1 base, with 5 bases between. The DNA of the CDR3 is TGTGCCAGCAGTTTATCAGGGGCCAAAAACATTCAGTACTTC. It yields the protein CASSLSGAKNIQYF.

The CDR3 bases are TGTGCCAGCAGCCAATCCCTAGCGGGGGGCTCCTACGAGCAGTACGTC. Its translation is CASSQSLAGGSYEQYV. The chain has TRBV3-1 (or the pseudogene TRBV3-2) and TRBJ2-7; 11 bases agree with TRBD2. The germline V gene has CDR1 LGHDT and CDR2 YNNKEL (reference sequence). V dropped 2 bases and J dropped 0; count of bases not matched to a gene: 3. The CDR3 totals 16 residues.

The rearrangement joins TRBV28 to TRBJ2-1; 8 positions agree with TRBD2. Germline assignment: CDR1 MDHEN and CDR2 SYDVKM. The CDR3 contains 15 residues. Losses at the gene ends were 8 bases for V and 5 bases for J; bases not matched to a gene: 11. CDR3 in amino acids: CASYLTRGGHNEQFF. DNA for the CDR3: TGTGCCAGCTATCTCACTCGGGGGGGGCACAATGAGCAGTTCTTC.

The chain joins TRBV4-1 to TRBJ2-1, with 13 bases aligning to TRBD2. The length of the CDR3 is 15 residues. Germline V lookup: CDR1 MGHRA, CDR2 YSYEKL. V lost 6 bases to trimming and J lost 7 bases; unmatched junction nucleotides: 6. The CDR3 DNA reads as TGCGCCAGCAGTTCAACTAGCGGGGGGGTGAATGAGCAGTTCTTC. Amino acid sequence: CASSSTSGGVNEQFF.

This chain links TRBV18 with TRBJ1-5, with TRBD1 as a possible D gene (5 bases). The CDR3 is 16 amino acids. V was pared by 0 bases and J by 5 bases, with 14 bases between. Looked up from germline, CDR1 is KGHSH and CDR2 is LQKENI. In DNA form, the CDR3 reads TGTGCCAGCTCACCACCCGACGGAGCAGGGTATCAGCCCCAGCATTTT. Its protein is CASSPPDGAGYQPQHF.

The chain joins TRBV23-1 to TRBJ1-6; 9 bases fit TRBD1. TRBV23-1 carries the ORF label, with uncertain function. V trimming: 4 bases; J trimming: 9 bases; junction bases outside the gene matches: 13. This CDR3 is 17 amino acids long. CDR3 sequence: CASSPNRRDRVGSPLHF. The CDR3 DNA is TGCGCCAGCAGTCCCAACAGACGGGACAGGGTCGGTTCACCCCTCCACTTT.

The chain has TRBV28 and TRBJ1-2; the D is unclear. The CDR3 is 17 residues long. V gave up 8 bases and J gave up 0 bases, with 22 bases separating them. Germline V lookup: CDR1 MDHEN, CDR2 SYDVKM. The DNA for the CDR3 is TGTGCCAGCCGGGGTCCAATTATCAGCTGGTCTAACTATGGCTACACCTTC. This encodes CASRGPIISWSNYGYTF.

The rearrangement uses TRBV4-2 and TRBJ2-2, with D possibly being TRBD1 (5 bases). The CDR3 loop spans 13 amino acids. V was trimmed by 8 bases and J by 4 bases, leaving 11 bases between them. Germline V lookup: CDR1 LGHNA, CDR2 YNFKEQ. CDR3 in amino acids: CASATRGTGELFF. The CDR3 bases are TGTGCCAGCGCCACAAGGGGCACCGGGGAGCTGTTTTTT.

The V gene is TRBV2, the J gene TRBJ2-1; 9 bases align to TRBD1. The J segment lost 7 bases and the V segment lost 4 bases, leaving 14 bases of the junction unmatched. This CDR3 spans 17 amino acids. Germline CDR1 reads SNHLY; CDR2 reads FYNNEI. The CDR3 bases are TGTGCCAGCAGTGGTCAGGATACAGGGGGCTCGGGTAATGAGCAGTTCTTC. The encoded protein is CASSGQDTGGSGNEQFF.

This clone showed up just once. V is TRBV30 and J is TRBJ2-1; 7 bases fit TRBD2. Germline values: CDR1 GTSNPN, CDR2 SVGIG (reference sequence). The CDR3 has 17 residues. Unmatched junction bases numbered 16, after V lost 0 bases and J lost 8 bases. CDR3 sequence reads: CAWSVPTLAGARDEQFF. Written as DNA, the CDR3 is TGTGCCTGGAGTGTACCCACCTTGGCGGGAGCTAGGGATGAGCAGTTCTTC.